This is a list of T cell receptor beta chains from one sample in a study of blood T cells in healthy people across ages. TCRdb called the 5' RACE reads again in MiXCR, with one record for every CDR3 protein. The repertoire holds about 1.6 million distinct CDR3 sequences, with around 35% as singletons. The sample consisted of blood. Source of these receptors: a woman between 25 and 40 years old in good health. The CDR3 runs from the conserved cysteine through the conserved F or W. The order of the fields is CDR3 protein, CDR3 DNA, clone size, D gene, V gene, J gene. The D gene is left open where the match is weak. Not every row has a clone size; where given, it reads once, few, many or a size class.

cdr3_aa: CASSLGVGVPYEQYF
cdr3_nt: TGTGCCAGCAGCTTAGGTGTCGGGGTACCCTACGAGCAGTACTTC
clone_size: NA
d_call: NA
v_call: TRBV7-2
j_call: TRBJ2-7

cdr3_aa: CASSARGRGGNTEAFF
cdr3_nt: TGTGCCAGCAGCGCCCGCGGAAGGGGCGGAAACACTGAAGCTTTCTTT
clone_size: NA
d_call: NA
v_call: TRBV2
j_call: TRBJ1-1

cdr3_aa: CASSLKGGGSGSPLHF
cdr3_nt: TGTGCCAGCAGTTTAAAAGGGGGGGGCTCGGGGTCACCCCTCCACTTT
clone_size: NA
d_call: NA
v_call: TRBV12-3/TRBV12-4
j_call: TRBJ1-6

cdr3_aa: CSGTDTQYF
cdr3_nt: TGCAGTGGCACAGATACGCAGTATTTT
clone_size: few
d_call: NA
v_call: TRBV20-1
j_call: TRBJ2-3

cdr3_aa: CASSTQLAGGRYEQYF
cdr3_nt: TGTGCCAGCAGTACTCAACTAGCGGGAGGTCGTTACGAGCAGTACTTC
clone_size: NA
d_call: TRBD2
v_call: TRBV28
j_call: TRBJ2-7

cdr3_aa: CASSVGPVDRGEQYF
cdr3_nt: TGTGCCAGCAGCGTAGGACCGGTAGACAGGGGGGAGCAGTACTTC
clone_size: NA
d_call: TRBD1
v_call: TRBV9
j_call: TRBJ2-5

cdr3_aa: CASSPPFDGVSNEKLFF
cdr3_nt: TGTGCCAGCAGCCCCCCCTTCGACGGGGTGTCTAATGAAAAACTGTTTTTT
clone_size: NA
d_call: NA
v_call: TRBV7-9
j_call: TRBJ1-4

cdr3_aa: CASSVGRSKEQFF
cdr3_nt: TGTGCCAGCAGCGTGGGACGAAGCAAAGAGCAGTTCTTC
clone_size: NA
d_call: NA
v_call: TRBV5-6
j_call: TRBJ2-1

cdr3_aa: CASSATLDTQYF
cdr3_nt: TGTGCCAGCAGCGCAACATTAGATACGCAGTATTTT
clone_size: many
d_call: NA
v_call: TRBV9
j_call: TRBJ2-3

cdr3_aa: CASSPQALGEQYF
cdr3_nt: TGTGCCAGCAGCCCACAGGCCCTTGGCGAGCAGTACTTC
clone_size: few
d_call: NA
v_call: TRBV11-2
j_call: TRBJ2-7

cdr3_aa: CSARGLDPRQQETQYF
cdr3_nt: TGCAGTGCTAGAGGGCTAGACCCGCGTCAACAAGAGACCCAGTACTTC
clone_size: NA
d_call: NA
v_call: TRBV20-1
j_call: TRBJ2-5

cdr3_aa: CASSQLGAGVISYEQYF
cdr3_nt: TGTGCCAGCAGCCAACTTGGAGCGGGGGTGATTTCCTACGAGCAGTACTTC
clone_size: few
d_call: TRBD2
v_call: TRBV4-2
j_call: TRBJ2-7

cdr3_aa: CASSQLTGERETQYF
cdr3_nt: TGTGCCAGCAGCCAGCTGACAGGGGAGAGGGAGACCCAGTACTTC
clone_size: many
d_call: TRBD1
v_call: TRBV4-2
j_call: TRBJ2-5

cdr3_aa: CASRPRLAGVSSYEQYF
cdr3_nt: TGTGCAAGTCGCCCCCGACTAGCGGGGGTGAGCTCCTACGAGCAGTACTTC
clone_size: few
d_call: NA
v_call: TRBV12-2
j_call: TRBJ2-7

cdr3_aa: CASSYSPQGLDTQYF
cdr3_nt: TGTGCCAGCAGTTACTCCCCGCAGGGGTTAGACACGCAGTATTTT
clone_size: few
d_call: NA
v_call: TRBV6-2/TRBV6-3
j_call: TRBJ2-3

cdr3_aa: CASNPRTGGGTEAFF
cdr3_nt: TGTGCCAGCAACCCCAGGACAGGGGGCGGCACTGAAGCTTTCTTT
clone_size: NA
d_call: TRBD1
v_call: TRBV9
j_call: TRBJ1-1

cdr3_aa: CASRTGGFGVGEQFF
cdr3_nt: TGCGCCAGCAGAACAGGAGGGTTCGGGGTTGGTGAGCAGTTCTTC
clone_size: NA
d_call: NA
v_call: TRBV5-1
j_call: TRBJ2-1

cdr3_aa: CASSSRGTAPLHF
cdr3_nt: TGCGCCAGCAGCTCCCGTGGGACAGCACCCCTCCACTTT
clone_size: NA
d_call: TRBD1
v_call: TRBV5-1
j_call: TRBJ1-6

cdr3_aa: CASRGTSRTPHEQYF
cdr3_nt: TGTGCCAGCAGGGGGACTAGCCGGACCCCTCACGAGCAGTACTTC
clone_size: few
d_call: TRBD2
v_call: TRBV6-1
j_call: TRBJ2-7

cdr3_aa: CASSYPENRYNEQFF
cdr3_nt: TGTGCCAGCAGTTACCCGGAAAACAGGTACAATGAGCAGTTCTTC
clone_size: once
d_call: NA
v_call: TRBV6-6
j_call: TRBJ2-1

cdr3_aa: CASSELASGGGETQYF
cdr3_nt: TGTGCCAGCAGTGAATTGGCTAGCGGGGGTGGAGAGACCCAGTACTTC
clone_size: once
d_call: TRBD2
v_call: TRBV25-1
j_call: TRBJ2-5

cdr3_aa: CASSQAGYSNQPQHF
cdr3_nt: TGTGCCAGCAGCCAAGCGGGTTATAGCAATCAGCCCCAGCATTTT
clone_size: NA
d_call: NA
v_call: TRBV3-1
j_call: TRBJ1-5

cdr3_aa: CASSPAGTEKYEQYF
cdr3_nt: TGTGCCAGCAGTCCGGCCGGGACAGAGAAATACGAGCAGTACTTC
clone_size: many
d_call: TRBD1
v_call: TRBV28
j_call: TRBJ2-7

cdr3_aa: CASSLSQDHGYTF
cdr3_nt: TGTGCCAGCAGCTTGAGCCAGGACCATGGCTACACCTTC
clone_size: NA
d_call: NA
v_call: TRBV5-6
j_call: TRBJ1-2

cdr3_aa: CASSEPGPSTDTQYF
cdr3_nt: TGTGCCAGCAGTGAACCAGGACCAAGCACAGATACGCAGTATTTT
clone_size: few
d_call: NA
v_call: TRBV2
j_call: TRBJ2-3

cdr3_aa: CASSAGLARYNEQFF
cdr3_nt: TGTGCCAGCAGTGCCGGACTAGCTAGGTACAATGAGCAGTTCTTC
clone_size: NA
d_call: TRBD2
v_call: TRBV2
j_call: TRBJ2-1

cdr3_aa: CSASPRDRAAEAFF
cdr3_nt: TGCAGTGCTAGCCCCCGGGACAGGGCCGCTGAAGCTTTCTTT
clone_size: few
d_call: TRBD1
v_call: TRBV20-1
j_call: TRBJ1-1

cdr3_aa: CSVEWDRGRTEAFF
cdr3_nt: TGCAGCGTTGAATGGGACAGGGGGAGGACTGAAGCTTTCTTT
clone_size: NA
d_call: TRBD1
v_call: TRBV29-1
j_call: TRBJ1-1

cdr3_aa: CASSFSGTDTEAFF
cdr3_nt: TGTGCCAGCAGCTTCTCCGGGACGGACACTGAAGCTTTCTTT
clone_size: NA
d_call: NA
v_call: TRBV7-9
j_call: TRBJ1-1

cdr3_aa: CASSFFGGTEETQYF
cdr3_nt: TGTGCCAGCAGCTTCTTTGGCGGGACGGAAGAGACCCAGTACTTC
clone_size: NA
d_call: NA
v_call: TRBV5-6
j_call: TRBJ2-5

cdr3_aa: CASSDLAVGLDTQYF
cdr3_nt: TGTGCCAGCAGTGATCTAGCGGTCGGTCTAGATACGCAGTATTTT
clone_size: NA
d_call: TRBD2
v_call: TRBV6-1
j_call: TRBJ2-3

cdr3_aa: CAWSAPSLSYNEQFF
cdr3_nt: TGTGCCTGGAGTGCACCCTCGCTATCCTACAATGAGCAGTTCTTC
clone_size: NA
d_call: NA
v_call: TRBV30
j_call: TRBJ2-1

cdr3_aa: CASSLDRLAGSTDTQYF
cdr3_nt: TGTGCCAGCAGTTTAGACAGACTAGCGGGGAGCACAGATACGCAGTATTTT
clone_size: few
d_call: TRBD2
v_call: TRBV11-1
j_call: TRBJ2-3

cdr3_aa: CASSLRDRLTGELFF
cdr3_nt: TGTGCCAGCAGCTTACGGGACCGACTTACCGGGGAGCTGTTTTTT
clone_size: few
d_call: NA
v_call: TRBV11-1
j_call: TRBJ2-2

cdr3_aa: CAGSSSLSGFSYNEQYF
cdr3_nt: TGTGCAGGCAGCTCGTCCCTTAGCGGATTCTCCTACAATGAGCAGTACTTC
clone_size: NA
d_call: NA
v_call: TRBV7-9
j_call: TRBJ2-5

cdr3_aa: CASSLSVGPETQYF
cdr3_nt: TGTGCCAGCAGTCTTAGCGTGGGGCCAGAGACCCAGTACTTC
clone_size: NA
d_call: NA
v_call: TRBV12-3/TRBV12-4
j_call: TRBJ2-5

cdr3_aa: CASTTGGLAYETQYF
cdr3_nt: TGTGCCAGCACCACCGGGGGACTAGCTTACGAGACCCAGTACTTC
clone_size: few
d_call: TRBD2
v_call: TRBV11-1
j_call: TRBJ2-5

cdr3_aa: CGASGLAFSHEQYF
cdr3_nt: TGCGGTGCTAGTGGACTAGCTTTTTCCCACGAGCAGTACTTC
clone_size: NA
d_call: TRBD2
v_call: TRBV20-1
j_call: TRBJ2-7

cdr3_aa: CAWRPGLLYEQYF
cdr3_nt: TGTGCCTGGAGGCCGGGACTATTATACGAGCAGTACTTC
clone_size: NA
d_call: TRBD2
v_call: TRBV30
j_call: TRBJ2-7

cdr3_aa: CASSRDSDRGYTF
cdr3_nt: TGTGCCAGCAGCCGGGACAGTGACCGTGGCTACACCTTC
clone_size: NA
d_call: TRBD1
v_call: TRBV28
j_call: TRBJ1-2

cdr3_aa: CASSDERSTQYF
cdr3_nt: TGTGCCAGCAGTGACGAGCGGAGTACGCAGTATTTT
clone_size: NA
d_call: NA
v_call: TRBV6-1
j_call: TRBJ2-3

cdr3_aa: CATSDFGQGGYNEQFF
cdr3_nt: TGTGCCACCAGTGATTTCGGACAGGGAGGCTACAATGAGCAGTTCTTC
clone_size: many
d_call: TRBD1
v_call: TRBV24-1
j_call: TRBJ2-1

cdr3_aa: CASSRQAYSYEQYF
cdr3_nt: TGTGCCAGTAGTAGACAGGCTTACTCCTACGAGCAGTACTTC
clone_size: NA
d_call: NA
v_call: TRBV19
j_call: TRBJ2-7

cdr3_aa: CASSFSLAGISPSYEQYF
cdr3_nt: TGTGCCAGCAGCTTCTCTCTAGCGGGGATCAGCCCCTCCTACGAGCAGTACTTC
clone_size: few
d_call: TRBD2
v_call: TRBV7-6
j_call: TRBJ2-7

cdr3_aa: CASSQEGSGGGEQYF
cdr3_nt: TGCGCCAGCAGCCAAGAGGGGAGCGGGGGAGGCGAGCAGTACTTC
clone_size: NA
d_call: TRBD2
v_call: TRBV4-1
j_call: TRBJ2-7